This is a list of T cell receptor beta chains from one sample in a study of somatic mutations in cytotoxic T cells in rheumatoid arthritis. Here immunoSEQ multiplex PCR was the method, and the copy in TCRdb shows in-frame clones only, minus some. The data show about 20,000 clones, more than 70% seen once. Sequenced sample: CD8+ T cells sorted from blood. The receptors shown here come from a woman in her 50s in good health. Each CDR3 is given with its conserved first and last residue. The D gene is left open where the match is weak. Clone sizes are given selectively: once, few, many, or a class where the clone is expanded.

d_call	v_call	j_call	clone_size	cdr3_nt	cdr3_aa
TRBD2	TRBV5-1	TRBJ2-5	once	TGCGCCAGCAGAGCTTGGGGGGGACAAGAGACCCAGTACTTC	CASRAWGGQETQYF
NA	TRBV5-4	TRBJ1-1	NA	TGTGCCAGCAGCTTTAGAGGTAAGAACACTGAAGCTTTCTTT	CASSFRGKNTEAFF
NA	TRBV7-9	TRBJ2-5	NA	TGTGCCAGCAGCTCTTACGAGGGACGTATTCAAGAGACCCAGTACTTC	CASSSYEGRIQETQYF
NA	TRBV12-5	TRBJ1-1	NA	TGTGCTAGTGGTTTGAGGCCCATGGCGGGCATGAACACTGAAGCTTTCTTT	CASGLRPMAGMNTEAFF
TRBD2	TRBV9	TRBJ2-1	NA	TGTGCCAGCAGCACTAGCGGGGGGGCCCCCAATGAGCAGTTCTTC	CASSTSGGAPNEQFF
NA	TRBV6-1	TRBJ2-7	NA	TGTGCCAGCAGTGAATGGAAGGGGGGGGCGCGGACGTACGAGCAGTACTTC	CASSEWKGGARTYEQYF
NA	TRBV7-8	TRBJ1-5	NA	TGTGCCAGCAGCTTAGTCGGGGGGTTCGGCAATCAGCCCCAGCATTTT	CASSLVGGFGNQPQHF
TRBD2	TRBV12-5	TRBJ2-7	NA	TGTGCTAGTGGTTCCCCCCTGATACCGGGACTAGTAAGCGACATATCCTACGAGCAGTACTTC	CASGSPLIPGLVSDISYEQYF
NA	TRBV4-1	TRBJ1-5	medium-sized	TGCGCCAGCAGCCCCTGGATGGGGGGGGCGTATCAGCCCCAGCATTTT	CASSPWMGGAYQPQHF
NA	TRBV7-9	TRBJ1-3	once	TGTGCCAGCAGACGACCAGGGAGCGAGAGGAACACCATATATTTT	CASRRPGSERNTIYF
NA	TRBV9	TRBJ1-2	NA	TGTGCCAGCAGCGTAGCTGGGGAGAATGGCTACACCTTC	CASSVAGENGYTF
NA	TRBV20-1	TRBJ1-1	NA	TGCAGTGCTGAGGGGAGAGGAGCTTTCTTT	CSAEGRGAFF
TRBD2	TRBV28	TRBJ2-1	NA	TGTGCCAGCAGTGACCCCACTAGCGGGGGACCGAGCTCCTACAATGAGCAGTTCTTC	CASSDPTSGGPSSYNEQFF
NA	TRBV19	TRBJ2-1	NA	TGTGCCATCGGGGTGGGAAATGAGCAGTTCTTC	CAIGVGNEQFF
TRBD2	TRBV7-7	TRBJ2-5	NA	TGTGCTAGCACCCAAACCAGCGGGGAGGGAGAGACCCAGTACTTC	CASTQTSGEGETQYF
TRBD2	TRBV2	TRBJ2-1	NA	TGTGCCAGCAGTGGTGAATTAGCGGGGTCCTACAATGAGCAGTTCTTC	CASSGELAGSYNEQFF
NA	TRBV2	TRBJ2-7	NA	TGTGCCATTGGACGGGATAACTCCTACGAGCAGTACTTC	CAIGRDNSYEQYF
TRBD1	TRBV2	TRBJ2-7	NA	TGTGCCATTCGAAGGGGGACAGGGGACGAGCAGTACTTC	CAIRRGTGDEQYF
NA	TRBV5-5	TRBJ1-2	NA	TGTGCCAGCAGCTTGGGACAAGTCTATGGCTACACCTTC	CASSLGQVYGYTF
TRBD2	TRBV4-1	TRBJ2-1	NA	TGCGCCAGCAGCCCAGTGCCTCTAGCGGGGGGGCTTAATGAGCAGTTCTTC	CASSPVPLAGGLNEQFF
TRBD2	TRBV5-1	TRBJ2-3	NA	TGCGCCAGCAGCTCCGGGACTAGCGGGGGGGGCTCAGATACGCAGTATTTT	CASSSGTSGGGSDTQYF
NA	TRBV11-2	TRBJ2-3	NA	TGTGCCAGCAGCTTAAGCGGACCAACAGATACGCAGTATTTT	CASSLSGPTDTQYF
NA	TRBV6-4	TRBJ2-1	once	TGTGCCAGCAGTGACTCTTTGGAGGGGATAACCGAGCAGTTCTTC	CASSDSLEGITEQFF
TRBD1	TRBV9	TRBJ2-7	NA	TGTGCCAGCAGCGATCCGCCCGAAGGGACAGACCACGAGCAGTACTTC	CASSDPPEGTDHEQYF
TRBD1	TRBV7-9	TRBJ1-2	NA	TGTGCCAGCAGCCCCAAGACAGGGCCCCTCTATGGCTACACCTTC	CASSPKTGPLYGYTF
NA	TRBV10-1	TRBJ2-3	NA	TGCGCCAGTTCGCCGGTTTCGGGGGCAGGGACAGATACGCAGTATTTT	CASSPVSGAGTDTQYF
NA	TRBV19	TRBJ1-5	few	TGTGCCAGTAGTATGGTGGGTCAGCCCCAGCATTTT	CASSMVGQPQHF
NA	TRBV11-2	TRBJ2-7	NA	TGTGCCAGCAGCGGGGACATTTCCGGTTACGAGCAGTACTTC	CASSGDISGYEQYF
TRBD1	TRBV7-9	TRBJ1-1	once	TGTGCCAGCAGCCCTTCGGGTTTAAGGCAGGGGGAGAACACTGAAGCTTTCTTT	CASSPSGLRQGENTEAFF
TRBD1	TRBV9	TRBJ1-5	NA	TGTGCCAGCAGCGCTACAGGGGTGCTAAATCAGCCCCAGCATTTT	CASSATGVLNQPQHF
TRBD1	TRBV6-7	TRBJ2-7	NA	TGTGCCAGCAGTTCGGGACAGACTGGGGAGCAGTACTTC	CASSSGQTGEQYF